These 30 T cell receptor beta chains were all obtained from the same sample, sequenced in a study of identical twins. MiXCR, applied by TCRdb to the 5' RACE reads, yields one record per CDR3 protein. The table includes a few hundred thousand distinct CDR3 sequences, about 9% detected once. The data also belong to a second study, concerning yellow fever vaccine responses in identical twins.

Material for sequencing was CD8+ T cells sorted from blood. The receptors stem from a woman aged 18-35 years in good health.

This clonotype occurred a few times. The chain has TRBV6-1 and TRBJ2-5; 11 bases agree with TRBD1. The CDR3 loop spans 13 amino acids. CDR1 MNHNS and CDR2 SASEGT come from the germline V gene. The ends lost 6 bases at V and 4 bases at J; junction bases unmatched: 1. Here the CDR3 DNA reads TGTGCCAGCAGGGACAGGGGGCGAGAGACCCAGTACTTC. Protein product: CASRDRGRETQYF.

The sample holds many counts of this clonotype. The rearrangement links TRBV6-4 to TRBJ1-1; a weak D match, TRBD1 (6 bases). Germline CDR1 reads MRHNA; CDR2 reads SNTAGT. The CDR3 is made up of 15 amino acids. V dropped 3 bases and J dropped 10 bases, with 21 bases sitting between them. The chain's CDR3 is CASSEGSMGGGGAFF. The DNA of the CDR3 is TGTGCCAGCAGTGAAGGCTCGATGGGCGGAGGGGGAGCTTTCTTT.

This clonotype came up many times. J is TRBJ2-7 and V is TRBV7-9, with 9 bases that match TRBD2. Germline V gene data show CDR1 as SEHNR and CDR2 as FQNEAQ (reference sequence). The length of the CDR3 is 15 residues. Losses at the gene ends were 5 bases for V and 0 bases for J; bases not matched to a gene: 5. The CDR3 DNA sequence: TGTGCCAGCAGCGGAGCGGGAGGAGACTCCTACGAGCAGTACTTC. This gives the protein CASSGAGGDSYEQYF. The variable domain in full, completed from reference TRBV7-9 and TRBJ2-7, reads DTGVSQNPRHKITKRGQNVTFRCDPISEHNRLYWYRQTLGQGPEFLTYFQNEAQLEKSRLLSDRFSAERPKGSFSTLEIQRTEQGDSAMYLCASSGAGGDSYEQYFGPGTRLTVT.

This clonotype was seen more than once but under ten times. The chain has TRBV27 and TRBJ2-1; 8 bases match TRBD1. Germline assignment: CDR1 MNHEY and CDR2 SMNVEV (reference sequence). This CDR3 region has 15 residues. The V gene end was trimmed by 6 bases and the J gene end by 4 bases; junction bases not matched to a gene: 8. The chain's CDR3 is CASRPGQGLYNEQFF. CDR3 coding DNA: TGTGCCAGCAGACCCGGACAGGGTCTATACAATGAGCAGTTCTTC.

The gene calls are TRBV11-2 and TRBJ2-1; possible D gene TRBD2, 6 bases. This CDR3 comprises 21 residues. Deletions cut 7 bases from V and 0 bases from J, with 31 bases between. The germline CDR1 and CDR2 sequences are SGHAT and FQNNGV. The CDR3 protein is CASTGGTLERTKYSSYNEQFF. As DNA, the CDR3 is TGTGCCAGCACAGGAGGGACTCTTGAGCGGACCAAGTATAGCTCCTACAATGAGCAGTTCTTC.

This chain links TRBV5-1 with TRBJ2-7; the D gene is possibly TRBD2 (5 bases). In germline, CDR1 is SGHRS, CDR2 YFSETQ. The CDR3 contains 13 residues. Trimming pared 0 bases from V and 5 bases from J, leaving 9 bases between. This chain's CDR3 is CASSLVEGHEQYF. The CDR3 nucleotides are TGCGCCAGCAGCTTGGTTGAGGGCCACGAGCAGTACTTC.

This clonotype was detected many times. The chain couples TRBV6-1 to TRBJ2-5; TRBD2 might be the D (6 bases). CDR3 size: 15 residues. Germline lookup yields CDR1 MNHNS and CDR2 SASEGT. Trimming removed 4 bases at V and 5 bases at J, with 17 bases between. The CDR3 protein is CASSGPRDSPETQYF. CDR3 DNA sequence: TGTGCCAGCAGTGGCCCCAGGGACTCCCCGGAGACCCAGTACTTC.

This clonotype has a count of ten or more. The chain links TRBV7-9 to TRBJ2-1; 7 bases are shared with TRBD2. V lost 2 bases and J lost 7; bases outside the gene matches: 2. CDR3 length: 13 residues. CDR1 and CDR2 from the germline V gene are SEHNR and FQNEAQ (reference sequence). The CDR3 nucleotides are TGTGCCAGCAGCTTACCGGGGGGAAATGAGCAGTTCTTC. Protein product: CASSLPGGNEQFF.

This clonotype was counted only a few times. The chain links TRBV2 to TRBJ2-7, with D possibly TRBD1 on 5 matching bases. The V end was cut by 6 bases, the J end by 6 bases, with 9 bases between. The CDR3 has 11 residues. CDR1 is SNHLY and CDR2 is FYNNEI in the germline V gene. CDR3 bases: TGTGCCAGCAGAGTCAGGGCCGAGCAGTACTTC. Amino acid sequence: CASRVRAEQYF. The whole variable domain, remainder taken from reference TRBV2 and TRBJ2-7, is EPEVTQTPSHQVTQMGQEVILRCVPISNHLYFYWYRQILGQKVEFLVSFYNNEISEKSEIFDDQFSVERPDGSNFTLKIRSTKLEDSAMYFCASRVRAEQYFGPGTRLTVT.

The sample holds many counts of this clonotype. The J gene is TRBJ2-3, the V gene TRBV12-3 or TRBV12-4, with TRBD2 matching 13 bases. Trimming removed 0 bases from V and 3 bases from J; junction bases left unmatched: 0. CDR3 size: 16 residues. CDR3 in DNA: TGTGCCAGCAGTTTAGCGGGACTAGCGGGGACAGATACGCAGTATTTT. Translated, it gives CASSLAGLAGTDTQYF.

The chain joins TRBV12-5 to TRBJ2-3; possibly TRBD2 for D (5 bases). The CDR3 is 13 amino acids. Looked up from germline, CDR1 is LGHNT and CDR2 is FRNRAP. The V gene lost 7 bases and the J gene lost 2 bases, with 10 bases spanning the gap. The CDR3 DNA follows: TGTGCTAGTGCGAGGGATTACACAGATACGCAGTATTTT. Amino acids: CASARDYTDTQYF.

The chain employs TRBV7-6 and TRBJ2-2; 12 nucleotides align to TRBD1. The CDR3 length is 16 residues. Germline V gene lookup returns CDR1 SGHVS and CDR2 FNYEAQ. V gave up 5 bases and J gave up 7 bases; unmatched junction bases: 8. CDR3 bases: TGTGCCAGCAGCCCGAGGGGGACAGGGGGCTTCGGGGAGCTGTTTTTT. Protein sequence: CASSPRGTGGFGELFF.

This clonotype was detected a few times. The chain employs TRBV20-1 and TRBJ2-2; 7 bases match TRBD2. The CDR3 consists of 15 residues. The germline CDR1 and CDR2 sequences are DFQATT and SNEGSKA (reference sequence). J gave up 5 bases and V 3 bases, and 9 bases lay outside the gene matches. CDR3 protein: CSASPGLVRTGELFF. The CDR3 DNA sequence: TGCAGTGCTAGCCCAGGACTAGTAAGAACCGGGGAGCTGTTTTTT.

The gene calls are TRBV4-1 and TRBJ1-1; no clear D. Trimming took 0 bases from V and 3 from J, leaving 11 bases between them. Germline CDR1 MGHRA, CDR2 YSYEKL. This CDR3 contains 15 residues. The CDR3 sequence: CASSQEARKDTEAFF. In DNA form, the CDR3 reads TGCGCCAGCAGCCAAGAAGCTCGGAAGGACACTGAAGCTTTCTTT.

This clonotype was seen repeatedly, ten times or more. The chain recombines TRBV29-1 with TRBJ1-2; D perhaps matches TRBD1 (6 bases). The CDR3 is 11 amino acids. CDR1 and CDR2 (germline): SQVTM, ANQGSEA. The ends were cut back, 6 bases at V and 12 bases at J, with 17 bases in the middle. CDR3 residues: CSVETQDSDTF. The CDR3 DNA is TGCAGCGTCGAAACACAGGACAGTGACACCTTC. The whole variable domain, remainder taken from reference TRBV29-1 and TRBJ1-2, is SAVISQKPSRDICQRGTSLTIQCQVDSQVTMMFWYRQQPGQSLTLIATANQGSEATYESGFVIDKFPISRPNLTFSTLTVSNMSPEDSSIYLCSVETQDSDTFGSGTRLTVV.

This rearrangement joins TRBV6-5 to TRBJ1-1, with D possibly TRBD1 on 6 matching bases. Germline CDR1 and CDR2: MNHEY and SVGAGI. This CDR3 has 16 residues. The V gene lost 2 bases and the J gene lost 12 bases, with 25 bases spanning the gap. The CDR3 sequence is CASSYPPRDTRIVPFF. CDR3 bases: TGTGCCAGCAGTTACCCTCCTAGGGACACAAGGATCGTGCCTTTCTTT.

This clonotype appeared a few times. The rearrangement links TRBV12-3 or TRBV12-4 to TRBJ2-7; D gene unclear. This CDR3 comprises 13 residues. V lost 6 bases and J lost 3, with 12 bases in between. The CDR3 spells CASSQPLSYEQYF. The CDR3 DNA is TGTGCCAGCAGCCAACCCTTGAGCTACGAGCAGTACTTC.

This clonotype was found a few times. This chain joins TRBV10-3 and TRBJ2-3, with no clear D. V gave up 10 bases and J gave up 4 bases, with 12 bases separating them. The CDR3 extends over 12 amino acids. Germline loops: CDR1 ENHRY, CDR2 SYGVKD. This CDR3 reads CATLGRADTQYF. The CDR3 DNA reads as TGTGCCACCCTCGGCCGGGCAGATACGCAGTATTTT.

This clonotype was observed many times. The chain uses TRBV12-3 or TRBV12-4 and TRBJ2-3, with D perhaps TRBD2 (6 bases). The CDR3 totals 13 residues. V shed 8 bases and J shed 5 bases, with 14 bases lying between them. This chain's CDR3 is CASLVGGKDTQYF. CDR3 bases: TGTGCCAGCCTTGTGGGGGGTAAAGATACGCAGTATTTT.

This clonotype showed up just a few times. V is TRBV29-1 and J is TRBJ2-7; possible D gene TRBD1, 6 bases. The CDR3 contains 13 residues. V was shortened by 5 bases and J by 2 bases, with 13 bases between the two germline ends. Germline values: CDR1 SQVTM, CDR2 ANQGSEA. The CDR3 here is CSVWTDAAYEQYF. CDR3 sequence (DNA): TGCAGCGTTTGGACAGACGCTGCCTACGAGCAGTACTTC.

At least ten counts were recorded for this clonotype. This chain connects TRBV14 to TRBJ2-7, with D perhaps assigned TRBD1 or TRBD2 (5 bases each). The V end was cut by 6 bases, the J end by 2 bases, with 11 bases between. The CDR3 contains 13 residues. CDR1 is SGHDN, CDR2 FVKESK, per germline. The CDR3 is CASRSGATYEQYF. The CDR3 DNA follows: TGTGCCAGCAGGTCCGGGGCGACCTACGAGCAGTACTTC.

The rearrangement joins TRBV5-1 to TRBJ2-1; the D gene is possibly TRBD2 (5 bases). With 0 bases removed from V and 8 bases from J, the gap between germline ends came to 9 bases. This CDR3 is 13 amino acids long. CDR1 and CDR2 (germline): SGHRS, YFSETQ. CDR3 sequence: CASSLALLDEQFF. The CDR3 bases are TGCGCCAGCAGCTTGGCTCTACTAGATGAGCAGTTCTTC.

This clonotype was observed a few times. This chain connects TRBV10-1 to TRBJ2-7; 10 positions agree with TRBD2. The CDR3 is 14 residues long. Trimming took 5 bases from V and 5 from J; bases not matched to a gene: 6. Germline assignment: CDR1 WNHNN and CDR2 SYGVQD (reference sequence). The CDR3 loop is CASSLAGVGNEQYF. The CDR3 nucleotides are TGCGCCAGCAGTCTAGCGGGAGTTGGAAACGAGCAGTACTTC.

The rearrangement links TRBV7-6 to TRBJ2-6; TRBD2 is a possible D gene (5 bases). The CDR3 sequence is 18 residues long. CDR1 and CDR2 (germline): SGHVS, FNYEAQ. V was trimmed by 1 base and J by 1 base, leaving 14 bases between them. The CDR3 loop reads CASSLGSRRKSGANVLTF. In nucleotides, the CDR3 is TGTGCCAGCAGCTTAGGGTCACGGAGGAAGTCTGGGGCCAACGTCCTGACTTTC.

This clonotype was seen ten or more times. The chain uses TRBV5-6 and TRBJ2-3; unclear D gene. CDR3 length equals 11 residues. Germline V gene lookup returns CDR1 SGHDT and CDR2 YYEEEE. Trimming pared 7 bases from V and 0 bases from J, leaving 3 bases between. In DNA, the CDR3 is TGTGCCAGCCATAGCACAGATACGCAGTATTTT. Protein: CASHSTDTQYF. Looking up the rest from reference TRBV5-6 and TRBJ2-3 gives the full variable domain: DAGVTQSPTHLIKTRGQQVTLRCSPKSGHDTVSWYQQALGQGPQFIFQYYEEEERQRGNFPDRFSGHQFPNYSSELNVNALLLGDSALYLCASHSTDTQYFGPGTRLTVL.

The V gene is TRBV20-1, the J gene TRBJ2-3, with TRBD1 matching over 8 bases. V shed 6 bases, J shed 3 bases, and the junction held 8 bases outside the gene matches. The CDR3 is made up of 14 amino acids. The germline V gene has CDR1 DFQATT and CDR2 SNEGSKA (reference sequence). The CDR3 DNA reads TGCAGTGCCTTCGGACAGGGTATAACAGATACGCAGTATTTT. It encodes CSAFGQGITDTQYF.

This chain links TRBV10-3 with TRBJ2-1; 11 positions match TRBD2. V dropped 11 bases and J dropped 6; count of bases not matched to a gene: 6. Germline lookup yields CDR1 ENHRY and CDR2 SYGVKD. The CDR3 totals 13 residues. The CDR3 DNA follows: TGTGCCTCACGCGGGACTAGCGGCAATGAGCAGTTCTTC. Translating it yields CASRGTSGNEQFF.

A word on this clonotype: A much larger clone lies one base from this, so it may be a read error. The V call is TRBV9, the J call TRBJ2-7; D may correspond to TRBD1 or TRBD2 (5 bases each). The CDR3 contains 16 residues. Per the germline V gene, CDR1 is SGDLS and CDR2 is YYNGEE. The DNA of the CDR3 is TGTGCCAGCAGCGTAGGCTTCGGGGCCCTCTCCTACAAGCAGTACTTC. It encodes CASSVGFGALSYKQYF. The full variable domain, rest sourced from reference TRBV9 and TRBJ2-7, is DSGVTQTPKHLITATGQRVTLRCSPRSGDLSVYWYQQSLDQGLQFLIQYYNGEERAKGNILERFSAQQFPDLHSELNLSSLELGDSALYFCASSVGFGALSYKQYFGPGTRLTVT.

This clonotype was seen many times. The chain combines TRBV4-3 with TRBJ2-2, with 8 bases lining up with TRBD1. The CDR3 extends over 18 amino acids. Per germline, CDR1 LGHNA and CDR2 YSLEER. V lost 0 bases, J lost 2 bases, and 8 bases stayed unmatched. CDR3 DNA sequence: TGCGCCAGCAGCCAAGAGGTTTGGGCAGGGGGCAACACCGGGGAGCTGTTTTTT. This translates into CASSQEVWAGGNTGELFF.

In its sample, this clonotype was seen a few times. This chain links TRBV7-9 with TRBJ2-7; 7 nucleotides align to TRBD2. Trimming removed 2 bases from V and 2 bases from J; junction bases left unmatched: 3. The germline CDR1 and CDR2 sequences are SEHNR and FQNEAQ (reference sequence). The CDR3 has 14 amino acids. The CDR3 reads CASSLSGNPYEQYF. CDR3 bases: TGTGCCAGCAGCTTAAGCGGGAACCCCTACGAGCAGTACTTC.